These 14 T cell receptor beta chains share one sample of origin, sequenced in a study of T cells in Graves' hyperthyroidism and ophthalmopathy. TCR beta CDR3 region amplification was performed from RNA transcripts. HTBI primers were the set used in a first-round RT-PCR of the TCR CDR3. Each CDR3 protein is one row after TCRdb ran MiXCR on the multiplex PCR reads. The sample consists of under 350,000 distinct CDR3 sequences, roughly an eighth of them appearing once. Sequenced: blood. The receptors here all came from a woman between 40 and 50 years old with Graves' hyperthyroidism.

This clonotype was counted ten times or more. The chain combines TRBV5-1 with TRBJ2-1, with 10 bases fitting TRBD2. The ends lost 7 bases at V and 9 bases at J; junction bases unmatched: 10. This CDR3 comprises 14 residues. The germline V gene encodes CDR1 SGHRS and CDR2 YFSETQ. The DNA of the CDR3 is TGCGCCAGCTCCCTTACTAGCGGGATTGCTGAGCAGTTCTTC. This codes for CASSLTSGIAEQFF.

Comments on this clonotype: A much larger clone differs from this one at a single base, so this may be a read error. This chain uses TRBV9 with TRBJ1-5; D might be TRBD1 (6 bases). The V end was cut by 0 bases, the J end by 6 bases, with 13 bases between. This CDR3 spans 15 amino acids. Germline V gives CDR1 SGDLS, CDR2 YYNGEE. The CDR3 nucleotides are TGTGCCAGCAGCGTAGATCCGGGGGCGATTCAGCCCCAGCATTTT. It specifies CASSVDPGAIQPQHF.

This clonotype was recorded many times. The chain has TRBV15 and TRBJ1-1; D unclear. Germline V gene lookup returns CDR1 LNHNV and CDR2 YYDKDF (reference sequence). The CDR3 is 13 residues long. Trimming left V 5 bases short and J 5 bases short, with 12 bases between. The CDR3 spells CATSGTRDTEAFF. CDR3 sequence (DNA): TGTGCCACCAGCGGAACAAGGGATACTGAAGCTTTCTTT.

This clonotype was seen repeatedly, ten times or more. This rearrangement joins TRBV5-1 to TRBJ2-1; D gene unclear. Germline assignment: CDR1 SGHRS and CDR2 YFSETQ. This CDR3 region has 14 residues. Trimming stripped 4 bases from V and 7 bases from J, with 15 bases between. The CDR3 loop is CASSPTTEWNEQFF. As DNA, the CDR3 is TGCGCCAGCAGCCCCACTACTGAATGGAATGAGCAGTTCTTC.

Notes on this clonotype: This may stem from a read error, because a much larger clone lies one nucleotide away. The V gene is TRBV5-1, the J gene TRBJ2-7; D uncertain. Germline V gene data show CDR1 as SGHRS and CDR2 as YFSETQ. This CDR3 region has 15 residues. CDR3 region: CASSARTADPYERYF. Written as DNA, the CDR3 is TGCGCCAGCAGCGCCCGGACCGCTGACCCCTACGAGCGGTACTTC.

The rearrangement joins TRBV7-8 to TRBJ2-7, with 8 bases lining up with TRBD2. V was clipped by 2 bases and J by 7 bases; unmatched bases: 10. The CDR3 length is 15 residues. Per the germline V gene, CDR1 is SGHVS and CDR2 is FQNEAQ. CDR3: CASSLQLAGDQEQYF. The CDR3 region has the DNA TGTGCCAGCAGCTTACAGCTAGCGGGTGATCAAGAGCAGTACTTC.

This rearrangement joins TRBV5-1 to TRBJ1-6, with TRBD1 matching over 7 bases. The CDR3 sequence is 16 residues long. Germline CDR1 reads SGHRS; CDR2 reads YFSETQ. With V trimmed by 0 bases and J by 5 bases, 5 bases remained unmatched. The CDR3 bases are TGCGCCAGCAGCTTGGAGGGGGCCCGCCATAATTCACCCCTCCACTTT. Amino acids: CASSLEGARHNSPLHF.

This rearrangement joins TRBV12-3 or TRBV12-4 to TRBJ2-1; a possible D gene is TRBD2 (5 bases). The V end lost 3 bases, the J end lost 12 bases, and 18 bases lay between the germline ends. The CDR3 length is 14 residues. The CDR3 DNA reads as TGTGCCAGCAGTTTCAGGACCGAACGGGGTGGGCAGTTCTTC. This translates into CASSFRTERGGQFF.

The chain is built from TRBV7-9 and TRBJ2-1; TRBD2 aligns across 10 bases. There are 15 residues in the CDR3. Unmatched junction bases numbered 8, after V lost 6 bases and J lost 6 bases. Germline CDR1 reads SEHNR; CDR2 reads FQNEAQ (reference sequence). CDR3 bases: TGTGCCAGCAGTTCAATGGGACTAGCGCTCAATGAGCAGTTCTTC. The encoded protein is CASSSMGLALNEQFF.

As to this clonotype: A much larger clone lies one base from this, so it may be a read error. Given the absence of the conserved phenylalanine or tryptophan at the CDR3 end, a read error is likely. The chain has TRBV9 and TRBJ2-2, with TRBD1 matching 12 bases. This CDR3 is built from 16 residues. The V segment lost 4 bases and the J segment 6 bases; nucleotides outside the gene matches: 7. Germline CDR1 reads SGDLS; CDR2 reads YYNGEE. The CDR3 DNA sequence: TGTGCCAGCAGCCGGGACAGGGGGCGGAGGGCCGGGGAGCTGTTTTCT. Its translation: CASSRDRGRRAGELFS.

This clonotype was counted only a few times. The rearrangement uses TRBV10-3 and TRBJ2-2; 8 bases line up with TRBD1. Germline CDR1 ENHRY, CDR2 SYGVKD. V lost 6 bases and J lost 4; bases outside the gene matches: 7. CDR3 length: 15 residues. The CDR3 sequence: CAIRDREDFTGELFF. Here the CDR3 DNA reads TGTGCCATCAGGGACAGGGAGGATTTCACCGGGGAGCTGTTTTTT.

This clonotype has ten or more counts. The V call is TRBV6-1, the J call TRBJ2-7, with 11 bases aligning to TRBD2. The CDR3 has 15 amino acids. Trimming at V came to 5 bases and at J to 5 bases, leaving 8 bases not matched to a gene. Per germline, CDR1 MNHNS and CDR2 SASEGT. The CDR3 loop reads CASSYGLAGSNEQYF. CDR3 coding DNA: TGTGCCAGCAGTTATGGACTAGCGGGTAGCAACGAGCAGTACTTC.

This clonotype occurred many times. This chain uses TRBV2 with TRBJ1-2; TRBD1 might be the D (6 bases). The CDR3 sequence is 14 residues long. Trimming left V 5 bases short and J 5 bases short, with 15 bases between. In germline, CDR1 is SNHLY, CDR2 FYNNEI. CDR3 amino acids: CASSISGQLYGYTF. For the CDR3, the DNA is TGTGCCAGCAGTATCTCCGGACAGTTGTATGGCTACACCTTC.

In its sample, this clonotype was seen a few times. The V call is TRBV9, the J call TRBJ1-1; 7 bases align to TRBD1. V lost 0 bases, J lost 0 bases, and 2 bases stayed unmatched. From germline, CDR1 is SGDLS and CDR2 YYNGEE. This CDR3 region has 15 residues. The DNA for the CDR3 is TGTGCCAGCAGCGTAGCTACAGGGGTGAACACTGAAGCTTTCTTT. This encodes CASSVATGVNTEAFF.